This TCR beta chain stems from a study of blood T cell repertoires in COVID-19. In the study overall: T cells, B-cell-depleted T cells, or PBMCs supplied cDNA or gDNA.

As handled by the study authors: Amplification with reference gene primers provided the estimates of nucleated cell counts. Libraries were prepared by immunoSEQ multiplex PCR; TCRdb keeps only in-frame clonotypes and omits some of them. V, J and clone size reflect that table, while D and trimming were determined from the DNA. The data hold about 400,000 clones, with about nine tenths observed a single time. All enrollees were roughly 18 to 90 years old and from 20 to 30 US areas. Participant-given clinical history determined each cohort assignment. The length of the CDR3 is 14 residues. Trimming cost V 0 bases and J 13 bases, with 14 bases left between them. The germline V gene has CDR1 SGHNT and CDR2 YYREEE (reference sequence).

The receptor's source is a woman younger than 45 who had recovered from COVID-19. The sample taken for sequencing was PBMCs or T cells enriched from blood (not recorded which). The J gene is TRBJ1-6, the V gene TRBV5-4; D gene uncertain. The CDR3: CASSLDSYPMPLHF. In DNA form, the CDR3 reads TGTGCCAGCAGCTTGGACTCTTATCCTATGCCCCTCCACTTT.